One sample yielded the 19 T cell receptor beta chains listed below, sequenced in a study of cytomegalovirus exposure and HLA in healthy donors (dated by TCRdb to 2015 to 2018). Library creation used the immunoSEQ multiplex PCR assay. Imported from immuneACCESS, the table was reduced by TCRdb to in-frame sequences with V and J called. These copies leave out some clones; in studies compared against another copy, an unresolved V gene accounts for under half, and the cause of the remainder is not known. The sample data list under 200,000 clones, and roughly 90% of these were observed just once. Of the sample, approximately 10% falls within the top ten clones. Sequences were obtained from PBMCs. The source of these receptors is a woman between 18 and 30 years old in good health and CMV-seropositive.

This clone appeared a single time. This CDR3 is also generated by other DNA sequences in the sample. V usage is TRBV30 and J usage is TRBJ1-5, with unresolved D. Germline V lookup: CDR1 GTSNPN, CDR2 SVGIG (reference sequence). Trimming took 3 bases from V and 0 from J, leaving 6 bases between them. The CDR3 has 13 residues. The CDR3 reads CAWSLYSNQPQHF. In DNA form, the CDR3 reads TGTGCCTGGAGCCTCTATAGCAATCAGCCCCAGCATTTT.

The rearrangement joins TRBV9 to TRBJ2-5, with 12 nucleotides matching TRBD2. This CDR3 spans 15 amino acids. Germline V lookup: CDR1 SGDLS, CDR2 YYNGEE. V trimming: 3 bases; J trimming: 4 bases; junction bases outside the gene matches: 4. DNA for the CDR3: TGTGCCAGCAGCGGACTAGCGGGAGTCGGAGAGACCCAGTACTTC. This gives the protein CASSGLAGVGETQYF.

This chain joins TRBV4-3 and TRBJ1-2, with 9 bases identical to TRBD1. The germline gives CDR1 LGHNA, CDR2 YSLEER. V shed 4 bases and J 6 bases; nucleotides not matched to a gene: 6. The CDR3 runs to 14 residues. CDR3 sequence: CASSLGTGTNGYTF. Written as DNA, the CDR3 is TGCGCCAGCAGCCTGGGGACAGGGACTAATGGCTACACCTTC.

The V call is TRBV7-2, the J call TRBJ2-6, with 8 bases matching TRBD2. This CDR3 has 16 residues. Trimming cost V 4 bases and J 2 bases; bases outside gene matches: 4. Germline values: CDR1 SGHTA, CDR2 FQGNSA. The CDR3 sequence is CASSSFGGAGANVLTF. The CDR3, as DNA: TGTGCCAGCAGCTCTTTCGGGGGGGCTGGGGCCAACGTCCTGACTTTC.

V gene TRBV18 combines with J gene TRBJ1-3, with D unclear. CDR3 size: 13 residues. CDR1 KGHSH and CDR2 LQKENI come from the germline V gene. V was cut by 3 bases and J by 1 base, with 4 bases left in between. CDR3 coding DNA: TGTGCCAGCTCACCGGCTTCTGGAAACACCATATATTTT. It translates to CASSPASGNTIYF.

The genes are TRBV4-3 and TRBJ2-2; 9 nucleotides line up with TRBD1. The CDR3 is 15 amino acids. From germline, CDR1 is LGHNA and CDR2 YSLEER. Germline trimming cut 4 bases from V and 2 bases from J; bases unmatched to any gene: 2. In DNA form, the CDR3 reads TGCGCCAGCAGCCCGGGACAGGGCAACACCGGGGAGCTGTTTTTT. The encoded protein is CASSPGQGNTGELFF.

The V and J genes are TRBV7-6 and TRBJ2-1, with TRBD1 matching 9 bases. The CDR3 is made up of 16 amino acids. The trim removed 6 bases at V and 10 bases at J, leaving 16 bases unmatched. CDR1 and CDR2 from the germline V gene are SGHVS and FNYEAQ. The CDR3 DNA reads TGTGCCAGCAGTCCCAACAGGGGGCTGGCTAGCGGAGAGCAGTTCTTC. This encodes CASSPNRGLASGEQFF.

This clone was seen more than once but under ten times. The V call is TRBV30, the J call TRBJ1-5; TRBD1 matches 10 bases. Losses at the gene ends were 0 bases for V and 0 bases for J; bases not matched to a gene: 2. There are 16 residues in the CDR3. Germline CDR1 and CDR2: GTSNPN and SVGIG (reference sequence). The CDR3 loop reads CAWSVGQGVSNQPQHF. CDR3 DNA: TGTGCCTGGAGTGTAGGACAGGGGGTTAGCAATCAGCCCCAGCATTTT.

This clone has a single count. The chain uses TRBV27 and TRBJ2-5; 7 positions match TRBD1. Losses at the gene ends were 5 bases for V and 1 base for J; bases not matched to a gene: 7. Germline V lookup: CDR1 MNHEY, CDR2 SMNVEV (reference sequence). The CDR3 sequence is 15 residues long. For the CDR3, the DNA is TGTGCCAGCAGTGCCCCGACAGGGTCCCAAGAGACCCAGTACTTC. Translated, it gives CASSAPTGSQETQYF.

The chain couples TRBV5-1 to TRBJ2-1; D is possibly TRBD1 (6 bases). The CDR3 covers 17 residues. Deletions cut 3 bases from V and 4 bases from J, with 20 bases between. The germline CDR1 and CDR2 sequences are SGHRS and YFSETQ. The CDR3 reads CASSSGARGMGYNEQFF. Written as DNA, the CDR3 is TGCGCCAGCAGCTCTGGAGCAAGGGGGATGGGGTACAATGAGCAGTTCTTC.

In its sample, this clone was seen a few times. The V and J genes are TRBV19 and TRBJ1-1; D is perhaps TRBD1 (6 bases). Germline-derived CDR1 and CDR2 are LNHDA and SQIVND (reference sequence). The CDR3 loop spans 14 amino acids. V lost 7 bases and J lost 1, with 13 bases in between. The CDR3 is CASTQVTGNTEAFF. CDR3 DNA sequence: TGTGCCAGTACTCAGGTGACAGGGAACACTGAAGCTTTCTTT.

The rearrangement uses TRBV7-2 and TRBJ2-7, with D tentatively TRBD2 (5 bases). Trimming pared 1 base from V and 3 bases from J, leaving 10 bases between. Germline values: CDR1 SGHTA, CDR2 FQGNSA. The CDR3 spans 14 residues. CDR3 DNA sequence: TGTGCCAGCAGCTTAGGTCCTAGCAGCTACGAGCAGTACTTC. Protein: CASSLGPSSYEQYF.

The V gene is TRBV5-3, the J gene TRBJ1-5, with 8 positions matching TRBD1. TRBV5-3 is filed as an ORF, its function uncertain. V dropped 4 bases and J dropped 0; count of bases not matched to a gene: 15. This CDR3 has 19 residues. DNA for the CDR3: TGTGCCAGAAGCACCGCCTCCGGGACAGGAAAATCTAGCAATCAGCCCCAGCATTTT. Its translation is CARSTASGTGKSSNQPQHF.

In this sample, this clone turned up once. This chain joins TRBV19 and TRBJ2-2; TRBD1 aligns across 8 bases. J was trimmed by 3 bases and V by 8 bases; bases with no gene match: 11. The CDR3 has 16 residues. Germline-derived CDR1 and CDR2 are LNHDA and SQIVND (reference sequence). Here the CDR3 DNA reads TGTGCCAGTTCTCCCCTGGGGACAGGCGACACCGGGGAGCTGTTTTTT. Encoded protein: CASSPLGTGDTGELFF. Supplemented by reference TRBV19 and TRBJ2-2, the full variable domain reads DGGITQSPKYLFRKEGQNVTLSCEQNLNHDAMYWYRQDPGQGLRLIYYSQIVNDFQKGDIAEGYSVSREKKESFPLTVTSAQKNPTAFYLCASSPLGTGDTGELFFGEGSRLTVL.

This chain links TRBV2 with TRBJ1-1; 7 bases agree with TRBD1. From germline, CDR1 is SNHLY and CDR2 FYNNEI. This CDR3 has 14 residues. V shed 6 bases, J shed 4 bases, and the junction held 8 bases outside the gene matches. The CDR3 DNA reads TGTGCCAGCAGCCTGACAGGGAAAAGCACTGAAGCTTTCTTT. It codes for CASSLTGKSTEAFF.

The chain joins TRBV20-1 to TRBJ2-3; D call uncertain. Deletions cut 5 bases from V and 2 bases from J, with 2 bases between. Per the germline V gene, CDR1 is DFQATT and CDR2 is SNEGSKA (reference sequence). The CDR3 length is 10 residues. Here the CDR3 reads CSALTDTQYF. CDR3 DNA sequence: TGCAGTGCTCTCACAGATACGCAGTATTTT.

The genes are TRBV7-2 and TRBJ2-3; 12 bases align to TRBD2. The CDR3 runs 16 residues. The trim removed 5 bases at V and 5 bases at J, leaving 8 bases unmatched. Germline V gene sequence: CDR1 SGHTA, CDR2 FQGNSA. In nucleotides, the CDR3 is TGTGCCAGCAGCACCGGGCTAGCGGGAGGGATAGATACGCAGTATTTT. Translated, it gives CASSTGLAGGIDTQYF.

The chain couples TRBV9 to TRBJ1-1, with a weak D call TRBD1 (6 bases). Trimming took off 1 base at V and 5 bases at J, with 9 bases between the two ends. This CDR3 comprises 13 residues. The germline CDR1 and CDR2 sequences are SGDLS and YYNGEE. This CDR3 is CASSVPGTTEAFF. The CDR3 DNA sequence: TGTGCCAGCAGCGTACCGGGGACAACTGAAGCTTTCTTT.

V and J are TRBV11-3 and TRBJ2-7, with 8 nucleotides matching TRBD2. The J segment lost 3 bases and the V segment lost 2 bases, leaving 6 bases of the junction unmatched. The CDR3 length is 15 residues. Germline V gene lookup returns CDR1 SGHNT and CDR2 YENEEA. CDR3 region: CASSLRIAGSYEQYF. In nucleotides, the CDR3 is TGTGCCAGCAGCTTACGCATAGCGGGGAGCTACGAGCAGTACTTC.